A single sample is the source of the 17 T cell receptor beta chains below, sequenced in a study of blood T cell repertoires in COVID-19. Profiling relied on immunoSEQ multiplex PCR, and the TCRdb table lists in-frame clones only, not all of them. The sample shows 130,000 to 150,000 clones, 84% of them seen only once. Sequencing was performed on peripheral blood. The receptors were gathered from a human donor in a cohort sampled during active COVID-19.

This clone appeared once. CDR3 DNA: TGTGCCAGCAGCCCGGAGGGGGCCAACGTCCTGACTTTC. Protein product: CASSPEGANVLTF. The chain combines TRBV4-2 with TRBJ2-6; D unresolved. The V end was cut by 4 bases, the J end by 4 bases, with 5 bases between. The CDR3 sequence is 13 residues long. Germline-derived CDR1 and CDR2 are LGHNA and YNFKEQ.

There are a few counts of this clone. The chain carries TRBV6-6 and TRBJ1-5, with D maybe TRBD1 (6 bases). There are 15 residues in the CDR3. V was cut by 8 bases and J by 3 bases, with 17 bases left in between. Germline loops: CDR1 MNHNY, CDR2 SVGAGI (reference sequence). The CDR3 bases are TGTGCCAGCCTGGGAACGGGGGGCTCCAATCAGCCCCAGCATTTT. It translates to CASLGTGGSNQPQHF.

V gene TRBV6-5 combines with J gene TRBJ1-1, with 9 bases identical to TRBD1. V shed 4 bases and J 3 bases; nucleotides not matched to a gene: 0. The CDR3 is 13 residues long. Per the germline V gene, CDR1 is MNHEY and CDR2 is SVGAGI. The CDR3 DNA is TGTGCCAGCAGTTGGACAGGGGACACTGAAGCTTTCTTT. Translated, it gives CASSWTGDTEAFF.

The chain has TRBV18 and TRBJ2-5; D may be TRBD1 (6 bases). Trimming took off 6 bases at V and 6 bases at J, with 17 bases between the two ends. CDR1 is KGHSH, CDR2 LQKENI, per germline. The CDR3 extends over 14 amino acids. CDR3 in amino acids: CASSTGYSPQTQYF. In DNA, the CDR3 is TGTGCCAGCTCGACAGGATATTCCCCCCAGACCCAGTACTTC.

CDR3 sequence (DNA): TGTGCCAGCAGCAGGACAGGGGTTGGTTCACCCCTCCACTTT. Amino acids: CASSRTGVGSPLHF. The chain joins TRBV7-3 to TRBJ1-6; 9 positions agree with TRBD1. V lost 5 bases, J lost 9 bases, and 5 bases stayed unmatched. This CDR3 has 14 residues. In germline, CDR1 is SGHTA, CDR2 FQGTGA.

This clone was counted a few times. The V gene is TRBV9, the J gene TRBJ1-4, with D possibly TRBD1 on 6 matching bases. The germline CDR1 and CDR2 sequences are SGDLS and YYNGEE. This CDR3 is built from 14 residues. The V end was cut by 4 bases, the J end by 3 bases, with 10 bases between. The DNA for the CDR3 is TGTGCCAGCAGCTCGACAGGAGCTAATGAAAAACTGTTTTTT. Protein sequence: CASSSTGANEKLFF.

The chain has TRBV11-3 and TRBJ2-2; 10 bases fit TRBD1. Germline V CDR1 and CDR2: SGHNT, YENEEA. The junction had 7 bases not matched to a gene; V was cut back by 4 bases and J by 5 bases. This CDR3 spans 16 amino acids. CDR3 in DNA: TGTGCCAGCAGCTCCACCGGGACAGGGGTAACCGGGGAGCTGTTTTTT. This codes for CASSSTGTGVTGELFF.

This clone has a count of ten or more. The chain couples TRBV7-9 to TRBJ1-2; 8 bases line up with TRBD1. The V gene's germline CDR1 is SEHNR and CDR2 FQNEAQ (reference sequence). The CDR3 length is 15 residues. Trimming removed 5 bases from V and 6 bases from J; junction bases left unmatched: 11. Here the CDR3 DNA reads TGTGCCAGCAGCCACCAGGGTGACAGGGGTCATGGCTACACCTTC. It encodes CASSHQGDRGHGYTF.

There are a few counts of this clone. V usage is TRBV10-3 and J usage is TRBJ1-1, with D perhaps TRBD1 (5 bases). In germline, CDR1 is ENHRY, CDR2 SYGVKD. The length of the CDR3 is 15 residues. The V gene lost 0 bases and the J gene lost 1 base, with 9 bases spanning the gap. CDR3 loop: CAISESGAANTEAFF. In DNA, the CDR3 is TGTGCCATCAGTGAGTCAGGGGCGGCGAACACTGAAGCTTTCTTT.

V and J are TRBV5-4 and TRBJ2-5; D unresolved. Deletions cut 1 base from V and 4 bases from J, with 11 bases between. Germline CDR1 SGHNT, CDR2 YYREEE (reference sequence). The CDR3 spans 14 residues. This CDR3 is CASSLIRQGETQYF. The CDR3 DNA reads as TGTGCCAGCAGCTTGATCAGGCAAGGAGAGACCCAGTACTTC.

The chain carries TRBV6-1 and TRBJ1-5; D remains ambiguous. The CDR3 has 15 residues. V was trimmed by 0 bases and J by 4 bases, leaving 10 bases between them. Germline CDR1 reads MNHNS; CDR2 reads SASEGT. The CDR3 loop reads CASSEAGGINQPQHF. CDR3 bases: TGTGCCAGCAGTGAAGCAGGCGGGATAAATCAGCCCCAGCATTTT.

The gene calls are TRBV7-9 and TRBJ2-3, with 11 bases aligning to TRBD2. Unmatched junction bases numbered 4, after V lost 3 bases and J lost 2 bases. CDR1 and CDR2 from the germline V gene are SEHNR and FQNEAQ (reference sequence). The CDR3 has 16 residues. The CDR3 DNA sequence: TGTGCCAGCAGCTTTAGCGGGGGGGCTGTCACAGATACGCAGTATTTT. Translation gives CASSFSGGAVTDTQYF.

J is TRBJ2-1 and V is TRBV5-4; 14 bases are shared with TRBD2. The germline CDR1 and CDR2 sequences are SGHNT and YYREEE (reference sequence). V lost 4 bases, J lost 0 bases, and 12 bases stayed unmatched. The CDR3 has 20 amino acids. CDR3 loop: CASSTRGPTSGGASYNEQFF. DNA for the CDR3: TGTGCCAGCAGCACCAGGGGCCCGACTAGCGGGGGGGCCTCCTACAATGAGCAGTTCTTC. Based on the CDR3 plus reference TRBV5-4 and TRBJ2-1, the full variable domain is ETGVTQSPTHLIKTRGQQVTLRCSSQSGHNTVSWYQQALGQGPQFIFQYYREEENGRGNFPPRFSGLQFPNYSSELNVNALELDDSALYLCASSTRGPTSGGASYNEQFFGPGTRLTVL.

The DNA of the CDR3 is TGTGCCAGCAGCTTCTTCAGCACAGATACGCAGTATTTT. Residues: CASSFFSTDTQYF. The genes are TRBV7-3 and TRBJ2-3; D gene uncertain. The germline gives CDR1 SGHTA, CDR2 FQGTGA. This CDR3 comprises 13 residues. Trimming cost V 3 bases and J 0 bases, with 4 bases left between them.

The rearrangement uses TRBV6-2 or TRBV6-3 and TRBJ2-1; 10 bases are shared with TRBD2. The germline V gene encodes CDR1 MNHEY and CDR2 SVGEGT. V lost 2 bases and J lost 4; bases outside the gene matches: 8. The CDR3 sequence is 17 residues long. The CDR3 here is CASSYGPPSGGYNEQFF. CDR3 DNA: TGTGCCAGCAGTTACGGCCCCCCTAGCGGGGGTTACAATGAGCAGTTCTTC.

DNA of the CDR3: TGTGCCAGCAGCGTAGGCCAGGGAAGGTCCTACGAGCAGTACTTC. Its protein is CASSVGQGRSYEQYF. The chain joins TRBV9 to TRBJ2-7; possible D gene TRBD1, 5 bases. The CDR3 is 15 residues long. CDR1 and CDR2 (germline): SGDLS, YYNGEE. V was cut by 0 bases and J by 1 base, with 11 bases left in between.

The chain recombines TRBV6-5 with TRBJ1-4; D not certain. The CDR3 is 13 residues long. Looked up from germline, CDR1 is MNHEY and CDR2 is SVGAGI. The V and J ends lost 7 bases and 2 bases respectively, with 8 bases between them. CDR3 protein: CASKGSTNEKLFF. For the CDR3, the DNA is TGTGCCAGCAAAGGGAGTACTAATGAAAAACTGTTTTTT.